This T cell receptor (beta chain) was recovered during a study of blood T cell repertoires in COVID-19. Study summary: PBMCs, B-cell-depleted T cells, or T cells were the source of the cDNA or gDNA that made up the material.

Participant age was about 18 to 100 years, and participants resided in fewer than 25 US areas. Clinical history reported by participants formed the basis on which cohorts were assigned. There are 14 residues in the CDR3. Germline V gives CDR1 SEHNR, CDR2 FQNEAQ (reference sequence). The V end was cut by 0 bases, the J end by 7 bases, with 12 bases between. How the authors handled the data: Amplification of reference gene primers was used by the study to estimate nucleated cell counts. TCRdb keeps only in-frame clones here, not all; method: immunoSEQ multiplex PCR. Clonal size and the V and J genes are those of that table, whereas D and trimming came from the DNA. This sample has approximately 220,000 clones, with roughly 87% found just once.

This chain links TRBV7-9 with TRBJ1-2; D remains ambiguous. The TCR comes from a woman in her 30s with acute COVID-19. The specimen was PBMCs or T cells enriched from blood (not recorded which). CDR3 nucleotide sequence: TGTGCCAGCAGCTTAGCCCCAGAAGTTCTTGGCTACACCTTC. This sequence encodes CASSLAPEVLGYTF.